Shown below are 30 T cell receptor beta chains from a single sample sequenced in a study of beta chain features in type 1 diabetes. The sequenced template was cDNA made from the entire isolated RNA. Assay used: immunoSEQ multiplex PCR; TCRdb lists only in-frame clones, some missing. The data contain about 900,000 clones, roughly 17% of them singletons. Specimen: naive CD4+ T cells from blood. Every receptor here comes from a woman under 30 in good health.

As regards this clone: The sample has other DNA sequences that encode this CDR3 too. CDR3 sequence (DNA): TGTGCCAGCAGCGTAGCTGGCGGGGAGCTGTTTTTT. Protein sequence: CASSVAGGELFF. The chain recombines TRBV9 with TRBJ2-2; D not resolved. Trimming shortened V by 0 bases and J by 7 bases, and 4 bases separated the two germline ends. This CDR3 is built from 12 residues. Germline lookup yields CDR1 SGDLS and CDR2 YYNGEE.

This chain uses TRBV9 with TRBJ2-3; 10 bases align to TRBD2. The CDR3 length is 16 residues. Unmatched junction bases numbered 6, after V lost 3 bases and J lost 2 bases. Germline-derived CDR1 and CDR2 are SGDLS and YYNGEE. The chain's CDR3 is CASSEREGLNTDTQYF. CDR3 nucleotide sequence: TGTGCCAGCAGCGAGCGGGAGGGCCTGAACACAGATACGCAGTATTTT.

The chain uses TRBV27 and TRBJ2-1; 8 nucleotides agree with TRBD2. The CDR3 length is 15 residues. V dropped 4 bases and J dropped 8; count of bases not matched to a gene: 10. CDR1 is MNHEY and CDR2 is SMNVEV in the germline V gene (reference sequence). The CDR3 sequence: CASSSWGSGVHEQFF. In DNA, the CDR3 is TGTGCCAGCAGTTCTTGGGGTAGCGGGGTCCATGAGCAGTTCTTC.

V and J are TRBV15 and TRBJ1-2, with TRBD1 matching 8 bases. V shed 1 base and J 6 bases; nucleotides not matched to a gene: 4. Germline V lookup: CDR1 LNHNV, CDR2 YYDKDF (reference sequence). The length of the CDR3 is 14 residues. The CDR3 sequence: CATSRARGRHGYTF. DNA for the CDR3: TGTGCCACCAGCAGAGCCAGGGGGCGGCATGGCTACACCTTC.

This clone was seen a few times. This rearrangement joins TRBV25-1 to TRBJ2-1; 8 bases fit TRBD2. The CDR3 contains 15 residues. V shed 5 bases and J 6 bases; nucleotides not matched to a gene: 9. Germline CDR1 and CDR2: MGHDK and SYGVNS. The CDR3 here is CASSHPGGPFNEQFF. The CDR3 DNA reads TGTGCCAGCAGTCATCCGGGAGGGCCCTTCAATGAGCAGTTCTTC.

The chain carries TRBV28 and TRBJ2-7; TRBD2 aligns across 9 bases. This CDR3 is built from 15 residues. V lost 6 bases to trimming and J lost 1 base; unmatched junction nucleotides: 7. Germline CDR1 and CDR2: MDHEN and SYDVKM. The CDR3 reads CASSPALAGSYEQYF. CDR3 nucleotides: TGTGCCAGCAGCCCCGCCCTAGCGGGGTCCTACGAGCAGTACTTC.

With respect to this clone: Different DNA sequences within this sample yield the same CDR3. The gene calls are TRBV9 and TRBJ2-1, with 11 bases aligning to TRBD1. CDR3 length: 16 residues. After removal of 1 base from V and 3 bases from J, the junction contained 3 bases not matched to a gene. CDR1 is SGDLS and CDR2 is YYNGEE in the germline V gene. CDR3: CASSVSGTGGYNEQFF. The CDR3 DNA reads TGTGCCAGCAGCGTATCCGGGACAGGGGGCTACAATGAGCAGTTCTTC.

The V and J genes are TRBV19 and TRBJ1-2; D not certain. The length of the CDR3 is 13 residues. V was cut by 3 bases and J by 4 bases, with 9 bases left in between. The germline V gene encodes CDR1 LNHDA and CDR2 SQIVND (reference sequence). The CDR3 sequence is CASSIQESYGYTF. In DNA form, the CDR3 reads TGTGCCAGTAGTATCCAAGAGAGCTATGGCTACACCTTC.

The genes are TRBV7-9 and TRBJ2-7; a weak D match, TRBD1 (5 bases). CDR1 and CDR2 from the germline V gene are SEHNR and FQNEAQ (reference sequence). Trimming cost V 5 bases and J 0 bases, with 11 bases left between them. The CDR3 is 14 amino acids. CDR3 nucleotide sequence: TGTGCCAGCAGCCGCGACAGACTCTCCTACGAGCAGTACTTC. Protein product: CASSRDRLSYEQYF.

This chain links TRBV7-2 with TRBJ1-3; TRBD1 is a possible D gene (6 bases). Trimming pared 5 bases from V and 0 bases from J, leaving 14 bases between. From germline, CDR1 is SGHTA and CDR2 FQGNSA. This CDR3 comprises 16 residues. The chain's CDR3 is CASSLLTGFSGNTIYF. The CDR3 DNA is TGTGCCAGCAGCCTATTGACAGGCTTCTCTGGAAACACCATATATTTT. Looking up the rest from reference TRBV7-2 and TRBJ1-3 gives the full variable domain: GAGVSQSPSNKVTEKGKDVELRCDPISGHTALYWYRQSLGQGLEFLIYFQGNSAPDKSGLPSDRFSAERTGGSVSTLTIQRTQQEDSAVYLCASSLLTGFSGNTIYFGEGSWLTVV.

The rearrangement links TRBV7-9 to TRBJ2-7, with D perhaps TRBD1 (6 bases). The CDR3 consists of 11 residues. V lost 5 bases and J lost 12, with 14 bases in between. Germline V gene lookup returns CDR1 SEHNR and CDR2 FQNEAQ (reference sequence). This chain's CDR3 is CASSRGQGWYF. Here the CDR3 DNA reads TGTGCCAGCAGCCGCGGGCAGGGGTGGTACTTC.

The CDR3 DNA follows: TGCGCCAGCAGCTTGGCCACTGGGCGTAATAACTATGGCTACACCTTC. Translation gives CASSLATGRNNYGYTF. This chain joins TRBV5-1 and TRBJ1-2; D uncertain. The CDR3 sequence is 16 residues long. V gave up 0 bases and J gave up 1 base, with 13 bases separating them. Germline V lookup: CDR1 SGHRS, CDR2 YFSETQ.

This clone was seen more than once but under ten times. The rearrangement uses TRBV7-6 and TRBJ1-2, with D possibly TRBD1 on 5 matching bases. Trimming took off 0 bases at V and 6 bases at J, with 11 bases between the two ends. This CDR3 spans 14 amino acids. Looked up from germline, CDR1 is SGHVS and CDR2 is FNYEAQ. CDR3 protein: CASSLAAGVDGYTF. CDR3 sequence (DNA): TGTGCCAGCAGCTTAGCCGCGGGGGTCGATGGCTACACCTTC.

The chain combines TRBV6-6 with TRBJ2-7, with 16 bases matching TRBD2. Germline CDR1 and CDR2: MNHNY and SVGAGI (reference sequence). This CDR3 has 16 residues. Losses at the gene ends were 6 bases for V and 2 bases for J; bases not matched to a gene: 4. The CDR3, as DNA: TGTGCCAGCAGCTTGGGACTAGCGGGAGGGACCTACGAGCAGTACTTC. Translated, it gives CASSLGLAGGTYEQYF.

A few counts support this clone. The chain couples TRBV9 to TRBJ2-1; D unclear. Looked up from germline, CDR1 is SGDLS and CDR2 is YYNGEE. The CDR3 is made up of 16 amino acids. Deletions cut 0 bases from V and 6 bases from J, with 16 bases between. Here the CDR3 reads CASSVAPRLDVNEQFF. The CDR3 DNA reads TGTGCCAGCAGCGTAGCTCCGAGGCTAGACGTCAATGAGCAGTTCTTC.

This clone was counted a few times. The same CDR3 arises from other DNA sequences in this sample as well. This chain connects TRBV11-2 to TRBJ2-2; D may be TRBD1 (5 bases). The CDR3 loop spans 14 amino acids. Per the germline V gene, CDR1 is SGHAT and CDR2 is FQNNGV. The V gene lost 4 bases and the J gene lost 1 base, with 7 bases spanning the gap. The CDR3 DNA is TGTGCCAGCAGCTATGACAGGAACACCGGGGAGCTGTTTTTT. Residues: CASSYDRNTGELFF.

This clone turned up a few times. The chain employs TRBV7-9 and TRBJ2-3, with D unresolved. The CDR3 has 17 residues. The V gene's germline CDR1 is SEHNR and CDR2 FQNEAQ (reference sequence). V was pared by 5 bases and J by 4 bases, with 22 bases between. Here the CDR3 reads CASSRSTRALGADTQYF. In DNA form, the CDR3 reads TGTGCCAGCAGCCGCTCCACACGGGCGTTGGGTGCAGATACGCAGTATTTT.

This chain links TRBV2 with TRBJ2-5; D unresolved. The germline V gene has CDR1 SNHLY and CDR2 FYNNEI. V was pared by 4 bases and J by 1 base, with 10 bases between. This CDR3 contains 14 residues. The CDR3 reads CASSGALSQETQYF. The CDR3 coding sequence is TGTGCCAGCAGTGGGGCCCTTAGCCAAGAGACCCAGTACTTC.

This chain connects TRBV29-1 to TRBJ2-7; TRBD2 aligns across 11 bases. Judging by the DNA end, TRBJ2-5 fits better; the J call may be wrong. Per the germline V gene, CDR1 is SQVTM and CDR2 is ANQGSEA. The length of the CDR3 is 14 residues. CDR3 sequence: CSVEGLAATGTQYF. Written as DNA, the CDR3 is TGCAGCGTAGAGGGACTAGCGGCGACTGGGACCCAGTACTTC.

This clone was seen more than once but under ten times. V usage is TRBV20-1 and J usage is TRBJ1-2, with D unresolved. The V gene's germline CDR1 is DFQATT and CDR2 SNEGSKA (reference sequence). The CDR3 extends over 11 amino acids. V was cut by 2 bases and J by 12 bases, with 13 bases left in between. This CDR3 reads CSARSGLLDTF. The CDR3 DNA sequence: TGCAGTGCTAGATCCGGGCTCCTAGACACCTTC.

This clone turned up a few times. V gene TRBV10-3 combines with J gene TRBJ2-1; perhaps TRBD1 as D (5 bases). Germline V gives CDR1 ENHRY, CDR2 SYGVKD. CDR3 length equals 14 residues. With 8 bases removed from V and 5 bases from J, the gap between germline ends came to 16 bases. The CDR3 region has the DNA TGTGCCATCTTGGACAACCTAGGGGACAATGAGCAGTTCTTC. This gives the protein CAILDNLGDNEQFF.

The chain recombines TRBV6-6 with TRBJ1-1; D ambiguous. V was cut by 4 bases and J by 0 bases, with 9 bases left in between. The CDR3 is 14 residues long. Germline values: CDR1 MNHNY, CDR2 SVGAGI (reference sequence). CDR3 region: CASSSPAMNTEAFF. CDR3 bases: TGTGCCAGCAGTTCCCCGGCTATGAACACTGAAGCTTTCTTT.

This clone was observed a handful of times. CDR3 loop: CASSLAGHKNIQYF. The DNA for the CDR3 is TGTGCCAGCAGTTTGGCCGGCCACAAAAACATTCAGTACTTC. The V gene is TRBV28, the J gene TRBJ2-4, with D hard to call. Germline assignment: CDR1 MDHEN and CDR2 SYDVKM. CDR3 size: 14 residues. Trimming left V 3 bases short and J 3 bases short, with 9 bases between.

This clone has just a few counts. This chain connects TRBV4-3 to TRBJ2-1; TRBD2 matches 9 bases. Germline trimming cut 0 bases from V and 1 base from J; bases unmatched to any gene: 7. The V gene's germline CDR1 is LGHNA and CDR2 YSLEER. CDR3 length: 18 amino acids. CDR3 residues: CASSQEASGIPSYNEQFF. DNA for the CDR3: TGCGCCAGCAGCCAAGAGGCTAGCGGGATACCTTCCTACAATGAGCAGTTCTTC.

CDR3 sequence: CASSVAGLAVYNEQFF. The CDR3, as DNA: TGTGCCAGCAGCGTAGCGGGACTAGCGGTATACAATGAGCAGTTCTTC. This chain connects TRBV9 to TRBJ2-1; 11 bases match TRBD2. The ends lost 0 bases at V and 4 bases at J; junction bases unmatched: 3. Germline CDR1 is SGDLS and CDR2 is YYNGEE. This CDR3 has 16 amino acids.

This clone was picked up a small number of times. This chain uses TRBV28 with TRBJ1-2; 8 bases fit TRBD1. V gave up 4 bases and J gave up 6 bases; unmatched junction bases: 7. The CDR3 extends over 14 amino acids. Looked up from germline, CDR1 is MDHEN and CDR2 is SYDVKM. The CDR3 region has the DNA TGTGCCAGCAGTTCGCCGGGGGACAGGCATGGCTACACCTTC. Translation: CASSSPGDRHGYTF.

The rearrangement uses TRBV10-3 and TRBJ1-2; TRBD1 might be the D (5 bases). The V end was cut by 6 bases, the J end by 6 bases, with 17 bases between. CDR1 and CDR2 from the germline V gene are ENHRY and SYGVKD. There are 14 residues in the CDR3. CDR3 nucleotides: TGTGCCATCAGCTTCCAGGACACGGGGAATGGCTACACCTTC. Amino acid sequence: CAISFQDTGNGYTF.

This CDR3 is CASSLHTGTNNEQFF. CDR3 in DNA: TGCGCCAGCAGCCTTCATACCGGGACTAACAATGAGCAGTTCTTC. V gene TRBV5-1 combines with J gene TRBJ2-1, with 7 bases aligning to TRBD2. V lost 4 bases and J lost 5; bases outside the gene matches: 9. Looked up from germline, CDR1 is SGHRS and CDR2 is YFSETQ. This CDR3 region has 15 residues. The full variable domain, completed using reference TRBV5-1 and TRBJ2-1, is KAGVTQTPRYLIKTRGQQVTLSCSPISGHRSVSWYQQTPGQGLQFLFEYFSETQRNKGNFPGRFSGRQFSNSRSEMNVSTLELGDSALYLCASSLHTGTNNEQFFGPGTRLTVL.

This clone was seen more than once but under ten times. As DNA, the CDR3 is TGCGCCAGCAGATCTCCCGGGACAGGGTCCTACGAGCAGTACTTC. It is translated as CASRSPGTGSYEQYF. This rearrangement joins TRBV5-1 to TRBJ2-7; the match to TRBD1 covers 9 bases. The CDR3 has 15 amino acids. The junction had 7 bases not matched to a gene; V was cut back by 5 bases and J by 1 base. Germline CDR1 SGHRS, CDR2 YFSETQ.

To note about this clone: The same CDR3 can be traced to other DNA sequences in this sample. This chain uses TRBV5-1 with TRBJ2-5; D might be TRBD1 (5 bases). CDR3 length: 14 residues. The germline CDR1 and CDR2 sequences are SGHRS and YFSETQ. V lost 2 bases and J 2 bases, leaving 10 bases between the germline ends. CDR3 nucleotide sequence: TGCGCCAGCAGCTTAGGACAAGGTCAAGAGACCCAGTACTTC. Amino acid sequence: CASSLGQGQETQYF. The complete variable domain, with remaining parts taken from reference TRBV5-1 and TRBJ2-5, reads KAGVTQTPRYLIKTRGQQVTLSCSPISGHRSVSWYQQTPGQGLQFLFEYFSETQRNKGNFPGRFSGRQFSNSRSEMNVSTLELGDSALYLCASSLGQGQETQYFGPGTRLLVL.